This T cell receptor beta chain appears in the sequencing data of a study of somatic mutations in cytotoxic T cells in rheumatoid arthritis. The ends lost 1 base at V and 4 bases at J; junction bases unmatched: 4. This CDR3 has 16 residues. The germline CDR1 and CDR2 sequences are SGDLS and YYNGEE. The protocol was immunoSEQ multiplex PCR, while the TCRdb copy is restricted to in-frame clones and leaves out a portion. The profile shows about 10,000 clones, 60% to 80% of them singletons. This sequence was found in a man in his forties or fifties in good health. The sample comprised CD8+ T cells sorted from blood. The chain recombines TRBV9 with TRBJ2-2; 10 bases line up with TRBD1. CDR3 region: CASSVLGQGVTGELFF. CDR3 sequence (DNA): TGTGCCAGCAGCGTACTTGGACAGGGGGTCACCGGGGAGCTGTTTTTT.